By share of the sample, the clone carrying this T cell receptor (beta chain) is large. Its specificity is unknown. This beta chain lies outside the target of a library built for alpha chains; its clone size means little. Indicated time point: sample taken at primary tumor resection. 72 TRACERx patients with early, untreated non-small cell lung cancer donated samples. This entry comes from a study of spatial heterogeneity in lung cancer. In the study overall: A T cell module score from matched bulk RNA-seq correlated strongly with TCR transcript counts in tumor regions. General study points: Mutation counts in tumors were tracked by counts of expanded intratumoral alpha and beta TCRs.

After removal of 2 bases from V and 2 bases from J, the junction contained 5 bases not matched to a gene. The CDR3 is 15 residues long. Germline values: CDR1 SGHTA, CDR2 FQGNSA. All TCR cDNA molecules were individually tagged with a unique molecular identifier. TCRdb redid the calling of the 5' RACE reads with MiXCR, one entry per CDR3 protein. The sample has roughly 18,000 distinct CDR3 sequences, 9.5% to 10% seen once. The sequencing used lung tumor tissue, collected at surgery. This sequence originates from a female donor with early-stage non-small cell lung cancer. The rearrangement uses TRBV7-2 and TRBJ2-5, with TRBD2 identical over 7 bases. CDR3 in amino acids: CASSLKRGYQETQYF. The CDR3 DNA follows: TGTGCCAGCAGCTTAAAGCGGGGCTATCAAGAGACCCAGTACTTC.